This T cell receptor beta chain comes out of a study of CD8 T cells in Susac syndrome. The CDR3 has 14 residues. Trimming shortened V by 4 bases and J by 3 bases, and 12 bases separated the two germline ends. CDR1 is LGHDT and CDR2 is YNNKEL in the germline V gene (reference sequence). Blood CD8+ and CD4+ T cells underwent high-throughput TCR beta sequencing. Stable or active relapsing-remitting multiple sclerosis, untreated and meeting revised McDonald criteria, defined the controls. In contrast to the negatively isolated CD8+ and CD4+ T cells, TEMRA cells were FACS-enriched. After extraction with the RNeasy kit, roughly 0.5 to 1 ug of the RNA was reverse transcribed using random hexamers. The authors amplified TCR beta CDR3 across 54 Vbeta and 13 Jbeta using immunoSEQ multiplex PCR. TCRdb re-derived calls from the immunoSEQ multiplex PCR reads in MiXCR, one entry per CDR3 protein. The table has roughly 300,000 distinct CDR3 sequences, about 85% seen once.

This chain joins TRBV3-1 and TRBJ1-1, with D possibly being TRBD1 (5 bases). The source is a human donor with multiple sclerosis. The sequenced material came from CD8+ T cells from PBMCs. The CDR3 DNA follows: TGTGCCAGCAGCCCCCTGGGGCTGGACACTGAAGCTTTCTTT. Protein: CASSPLGLDTEAFF. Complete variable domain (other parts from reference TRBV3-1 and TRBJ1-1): DTAVSQTPKYLVTQMGNDKSIKCEQNLGHDTMYWYKQDSKKFLKIMFSYNNKELIINETVPNRFSPKSPDKAHLNLHINSLELGDSAVYFCASSPLGLDTEAFFGQGTRLTVV.